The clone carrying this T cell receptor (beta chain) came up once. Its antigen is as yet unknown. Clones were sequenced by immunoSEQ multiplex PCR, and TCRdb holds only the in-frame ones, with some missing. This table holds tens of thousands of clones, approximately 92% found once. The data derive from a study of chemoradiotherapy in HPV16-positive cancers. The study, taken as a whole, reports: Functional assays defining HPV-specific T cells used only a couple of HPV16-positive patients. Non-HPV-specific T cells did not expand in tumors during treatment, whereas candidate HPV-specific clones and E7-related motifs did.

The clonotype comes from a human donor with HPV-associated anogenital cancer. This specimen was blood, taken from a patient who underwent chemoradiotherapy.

CDR3 DNA sequence: TGTGCCAGCAGCTTGGCCTCTGGCCTCCAAGAGACCCAGTACTTC. It encodes CASSLASGLQETQYF. This chain uses TRBV5-6 with TRBJ2-5; D is unresolved. The CDR3 is 15 amino acids. Germline V gene sequence: CDR1 SGHDT, CDR2 YYEEEE. V lost 0 bases, J lost 1 base, and 10 bases lay in between.